The clone carrying this TCR beta chain was seen a handful of times. The same CDR3 arises from other DNA sequences in this sample as well. As handled by the study authors: It was from reference gene primer amplification that nucleated cell counts were estimated. Only in-frame clones appear in the TCRdb table, and some are missing; sequencing was by immunoSEQ multiplex PCR. The V and J calls and the clone size are those of that table, but D and trimming were determined from the DNA. This table has a few hundred thousand clones, about four fifths appearing once. This CDR3 has 13 residues. V lost 6 bases and J lost 3, with 12 bases in between. Germline values: CDR1 SQVTM, CDR2 ANQGSEA. These data come from a study of blood T cell repertoires in COVID-19. Study context: Samples representing acute and convalescent COVID-19 were sourced from the United States, Italy and Spain. In each case, the material was cDNA or gDNA derived from T cells, B-cell-depleted T cells, or PBMCs.

Sequencing was done on a sample of peripheral blood. This sequence joins TRBV29-1 and TRBJ1-5, with a possible D match to TRBD1 (5 bases). This clonotype was sampled from a woman aged 80 or over with acute or convalescent COVID-19. CDR3 bases: TGCAGCGTCACTGACAGCTACAATCAGCCCCAGCATTTT. Its protein product is CSVTDSYNQPQHF. The entire variable domain, with the rest obtained from reference TRBV29-1 and TRBJ1-5, is as follows: SAVISQKPSRDICQRGTSLTIQCQVDSQVTMMFWYRQQPGQSLTLIATANQGSEATYESGFVIDKFPISRPNLTFSTLTVSNMSPEDSSIYLCSVTDSYNQPQHFGDGTRLSIL.